The entry below describes one TCR beta chain. The sample originates from a study of circulating tumor DNA in untreated peripheral T-cell lymphoma. Assay: immunoSEQ multiplex PCR; the TCRdb copy retains only in-frame clones and omits some. The table lists about 2,000 clones, about 90% of them singletons. Material: cell-free DNA from blood serum. This TCR came from a human donor with peripheral T-cell lymphoma.

CDR3 sequence reads: CASGHPWETQYF. DNA for the CDR3: TGTGCCTCCGGACACCCCTGGGAGACCCAGTACTTC. The chain links TRBV30 to TRBJ2-5; a weak D match, TRBD1 (5 bases). The CDR3 runs 12 residues. Germline V gene data show CDR1 as GTSNPN and CDR2 as SVGIG (reference sequence). Trimming removed 7 bases at V and 5 bases at J, with 14 bases between.